This T cell receptor (beta chain) emerged from a study of blood T cells in healthy people across ages. Details on this clonotype: Its antigen is unknown.

Then a second PCR, running roughly 7 to 11 cycles, was carried out with a sample-barcoded 5' primer and a J-beta primer mix. MiXCR, applied by TCRdb to the 5' RACE reads, yields one record per CDR3 protein. The profile covers about 1.7 million distinct CDR3 sequences, with 28% appearing a single time and 7.7% taken by the ten largest. Germline assignment: CDR1 SQVTM and CDR2 ANQGSEA. V shed 6 bases and J 6 bases; nucleotides not matched to a gene: 14. This CDR3 contains 15 residues. General observations from the study: The CMV status of each donor remained undetermined, and this could have confounded shifts in expanded clonotypes. More naive CD4+ cells and higher diversity marked long-lived donors relative to aged donors.

Peripheral blood, roughly 11 milliliters per donor, was collected. The chain employs TRBV29-1 and TRBJ1-1; TRBD1 aligns across 9 bases. Sequencing was carried out using blood. This receptor was identified in a woman in her twenties or thirties in good health. This chain's CDR3 is CSVDVQGARRPEAFF. The DNA of the CDR3 is TGCAGCGTCGATGTACAGGGGGCTAGGAGGCCTGAAGCTTTCTTT. The variable domain in full, completed from reference TRBV29-1 and TRBJ1-1, reads SAVISQKPSRDICQRGTSLTIQCQVDSQVTMMFWYRQQPGQSLTLIATANQGSEATYESGFVIDKFPISRPNLTFSTLTVSNMSPEDSSIYLCSVDVQGARRPEAFFGQGTRLTVV.